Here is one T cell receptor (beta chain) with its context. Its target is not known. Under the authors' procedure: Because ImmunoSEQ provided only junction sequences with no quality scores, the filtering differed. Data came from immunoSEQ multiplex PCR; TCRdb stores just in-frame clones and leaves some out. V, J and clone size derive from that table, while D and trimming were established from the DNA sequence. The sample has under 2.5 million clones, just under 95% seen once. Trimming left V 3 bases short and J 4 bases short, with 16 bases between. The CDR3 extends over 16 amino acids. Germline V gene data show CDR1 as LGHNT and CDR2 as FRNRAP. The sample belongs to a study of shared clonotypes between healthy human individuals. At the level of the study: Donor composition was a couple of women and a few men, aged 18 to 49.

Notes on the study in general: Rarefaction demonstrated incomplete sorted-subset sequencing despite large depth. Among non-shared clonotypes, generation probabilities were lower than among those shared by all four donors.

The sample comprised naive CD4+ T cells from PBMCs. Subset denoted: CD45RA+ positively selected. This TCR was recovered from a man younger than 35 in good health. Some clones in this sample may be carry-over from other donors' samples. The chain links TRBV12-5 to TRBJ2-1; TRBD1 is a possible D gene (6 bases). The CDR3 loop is CASGFGSGHRYNEQFF. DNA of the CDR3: TGTGCTAGTGGTTTTGGTTCGGGACACCGTTACAATGAGCAGTTCTTC.